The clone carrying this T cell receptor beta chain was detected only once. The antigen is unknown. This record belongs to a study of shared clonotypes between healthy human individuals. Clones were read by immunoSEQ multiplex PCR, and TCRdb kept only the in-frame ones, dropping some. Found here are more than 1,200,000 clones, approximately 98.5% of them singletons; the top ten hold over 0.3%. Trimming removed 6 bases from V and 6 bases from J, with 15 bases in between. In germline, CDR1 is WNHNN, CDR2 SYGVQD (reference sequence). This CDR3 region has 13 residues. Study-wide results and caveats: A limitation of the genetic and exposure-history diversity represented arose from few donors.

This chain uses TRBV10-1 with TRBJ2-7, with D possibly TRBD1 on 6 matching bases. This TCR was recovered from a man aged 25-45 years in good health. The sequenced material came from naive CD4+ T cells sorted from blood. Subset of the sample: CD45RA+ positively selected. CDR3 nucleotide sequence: TGCGCCAGCAGCGTAAAACAGGGTAGCGAGCAGTACTTC. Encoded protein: CASSVKQGSEQYF.